This TCR beta chain emerged from a study of cytomegalovirus exposure and HLA in healthy donors. This CDR3 spans 15 amino acids. J lost 7 bases, V lost 0 bases, and 4 bases had no gene match. Germline-derived CDR1 and CDR2 are MNHNY and SVGAGI (reference sequence). Primers included in the PCR were 60 Vbeta and 13 Jbeta primers. Only in-frame clones appear in the TCRdb table, and some are missing; sequencing was by immunoSEQ multiplex PCR. The repertoire holds some 87,000 clones, with around 85% as singletons. This clone has only one observation. Its antigen is not known. Study observations and caveats: Per published accounts, TCR beta sequences correctly predicted the HLA-A and HLA-B alleles of most subjects. Immune exposure information available was restricted to CMV serostatus.

The chain has TRBV6-6 and TRBJ2-2; TRBD1 agrees at 8 bases. Material for sequencing was PBMCs. This TCR derives from a man aged 25-45 years in good health and CMV-seronegative. The CDR3 loop reads CASSYSGQGLGELFF. CDR3 in DNA: TGTGCCAGCAGTTACTCCGGACAGGGTCTCGGGGAGCTGTTTTTT.